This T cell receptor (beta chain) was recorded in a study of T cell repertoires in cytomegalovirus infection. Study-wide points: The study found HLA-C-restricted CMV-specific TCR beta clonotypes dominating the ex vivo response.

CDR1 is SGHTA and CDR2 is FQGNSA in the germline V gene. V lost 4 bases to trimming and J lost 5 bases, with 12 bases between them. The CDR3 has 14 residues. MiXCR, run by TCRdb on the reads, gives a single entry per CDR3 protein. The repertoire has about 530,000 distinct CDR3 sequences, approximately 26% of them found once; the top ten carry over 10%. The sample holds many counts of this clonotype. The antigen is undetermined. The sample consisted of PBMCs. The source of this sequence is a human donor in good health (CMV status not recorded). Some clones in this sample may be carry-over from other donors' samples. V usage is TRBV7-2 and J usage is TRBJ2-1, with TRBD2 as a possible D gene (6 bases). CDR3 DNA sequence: TGTGCCAGCAGCTACTACGGGAGCCACAATGAGCAGTTCTTC. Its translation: CASSYYGSHNEQFF.